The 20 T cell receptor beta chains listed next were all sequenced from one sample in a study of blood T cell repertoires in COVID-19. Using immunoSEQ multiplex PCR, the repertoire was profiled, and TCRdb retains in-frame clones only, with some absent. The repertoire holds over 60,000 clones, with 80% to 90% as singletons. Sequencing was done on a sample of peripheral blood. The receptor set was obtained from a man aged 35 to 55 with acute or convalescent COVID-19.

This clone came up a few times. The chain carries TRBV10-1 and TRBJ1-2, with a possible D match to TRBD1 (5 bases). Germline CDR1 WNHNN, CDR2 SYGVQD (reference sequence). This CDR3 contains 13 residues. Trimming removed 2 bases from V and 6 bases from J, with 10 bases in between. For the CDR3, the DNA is TGCGCCAGCAGTGAGACCCAGGGTCATGGCTACACCTTC. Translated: CASSETQGHGYTF.

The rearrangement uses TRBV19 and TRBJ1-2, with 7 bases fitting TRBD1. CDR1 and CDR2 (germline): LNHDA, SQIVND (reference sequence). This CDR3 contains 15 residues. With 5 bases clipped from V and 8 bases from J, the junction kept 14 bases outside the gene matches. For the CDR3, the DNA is TGTGCCAGTAGTCAAAGCGACAGGGCCTCTGGAGGCTACACCTTC. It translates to CASSQSDRASGGYTF.

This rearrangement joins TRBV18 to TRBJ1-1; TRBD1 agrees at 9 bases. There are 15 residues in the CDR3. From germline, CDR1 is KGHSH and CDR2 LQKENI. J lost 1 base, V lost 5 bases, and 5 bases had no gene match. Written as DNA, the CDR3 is TGTGCCAGCTCATCCCCGGACAGGGGGAACACTGAAGCTTTCTTT. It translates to CASSSPDRGNTEAFF.

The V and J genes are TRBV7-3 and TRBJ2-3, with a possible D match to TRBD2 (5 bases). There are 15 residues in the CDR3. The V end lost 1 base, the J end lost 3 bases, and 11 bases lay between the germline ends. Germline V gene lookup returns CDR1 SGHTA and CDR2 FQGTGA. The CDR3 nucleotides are TGTGCCAGCAGCTTAATTCGGGGATTGACAGATACGCAGTATTTT. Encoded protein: CASSLIRGLTDTQYF.

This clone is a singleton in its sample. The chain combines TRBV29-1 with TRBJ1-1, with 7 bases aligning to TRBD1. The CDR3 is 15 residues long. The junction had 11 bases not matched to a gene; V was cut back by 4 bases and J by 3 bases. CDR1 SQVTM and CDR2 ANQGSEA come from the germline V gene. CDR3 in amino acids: CSVVSRGTEHTEAFF. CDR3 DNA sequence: TGCAGCGTTGTCTCAAGAGGGACAGAACACACTGAAGCTTTCTTT. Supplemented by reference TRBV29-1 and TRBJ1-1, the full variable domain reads SAVISQKPSRDICQRGTSLTIQCQVDSQVTMMFWYRQQPGQSLTLIATANQGSEATYESGFVIDKFPISRPNLTFSTLTVSNMSPEDSSIYLCSVVSRGTEHTEAFFGQGTRLTVV.

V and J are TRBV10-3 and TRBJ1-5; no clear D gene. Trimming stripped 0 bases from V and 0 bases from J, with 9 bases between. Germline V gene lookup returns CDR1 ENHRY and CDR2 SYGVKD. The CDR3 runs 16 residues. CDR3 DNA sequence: TGTGCCATCAGTGAGTCGAATCAGAATAGCAATCAGCCCCAGCATTTT. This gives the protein CAISESNQNSNQPQHF.

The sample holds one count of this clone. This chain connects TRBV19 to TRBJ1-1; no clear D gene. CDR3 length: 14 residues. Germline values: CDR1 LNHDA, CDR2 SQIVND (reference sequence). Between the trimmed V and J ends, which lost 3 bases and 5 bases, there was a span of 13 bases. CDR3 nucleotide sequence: TGTGCCAGTAGTATGACGGCGGCAAAGACTGAAGCTTTCTTT. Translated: CASSMTAAKTEAFF.

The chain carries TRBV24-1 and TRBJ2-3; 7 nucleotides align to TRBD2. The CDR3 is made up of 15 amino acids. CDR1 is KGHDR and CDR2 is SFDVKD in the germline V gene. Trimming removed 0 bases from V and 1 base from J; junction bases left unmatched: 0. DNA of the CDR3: TGTGCCACCAGTGATTTGGGGGGGGGCACAGATACGCAGTATTTT. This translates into CATSDLGGGTDTQYF.

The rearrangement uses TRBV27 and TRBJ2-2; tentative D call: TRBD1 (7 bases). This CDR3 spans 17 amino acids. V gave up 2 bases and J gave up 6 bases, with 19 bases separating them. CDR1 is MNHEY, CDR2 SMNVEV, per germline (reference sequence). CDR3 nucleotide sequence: TGTGCCAGCAGTTTACCTCTAATGCAGGGGGGCTCCGGGGAGCTGTTTTTT. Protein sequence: CASSLPLMQGGSGELFF.

Here the CDR3 DNA reads TGTGCCAGCAGTGAAGATAGAGAGTTTGGAGAGACCCAGTACTTC. It encodes CASSEDREFGETQYF. The rearrangement links TRBV6-1 to TRBJ2-5; D is unclear. The V end lost 1 base, the J end lost 4 bases, and 13 bases lay between the germline ends. This CDR3 is 15 amino acids long. Germline V lookup: CDR1 MNHNS, CDR2 SASEGT.

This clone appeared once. CDR3 sequence (DNA): TGTGCCAGCAGCCAGACAGGGACCGCTAACTATGGCTACACCTTC. Protein product: CASSQTGTANYGYTF. This chain uses TRBV7-9 with TRBJ1-2; 7 nucleotides line up with TRBD1. V lost 5 bases, J lost 0 bases, and 6 bases stayed unmatched. The CDR3 extends over 15 amino acids. Germline V lookup: CDR1 SEHNR, CDR2 FQNEAQ (reference sequence).

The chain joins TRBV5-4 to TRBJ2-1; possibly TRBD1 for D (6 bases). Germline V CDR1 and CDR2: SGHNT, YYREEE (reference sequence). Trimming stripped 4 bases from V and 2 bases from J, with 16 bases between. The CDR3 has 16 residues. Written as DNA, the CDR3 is TGTGCCAGCAGCAGAGGTGCAGGGGTTGCCTACAATGAGCAGTTCTTC. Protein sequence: CASSRGAGVAYNEQFF. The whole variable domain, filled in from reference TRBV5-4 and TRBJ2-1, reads ETGVTQSPTHLIKTRGQQVTLRCSSQSGHNTVSWYQQALGQGPQFIFQYYREEENGRGNFPPRFSGLQFPNYSSELNVNALELDDSALYLCASSRGAGVAYNEQFFGPGTRLTVL.

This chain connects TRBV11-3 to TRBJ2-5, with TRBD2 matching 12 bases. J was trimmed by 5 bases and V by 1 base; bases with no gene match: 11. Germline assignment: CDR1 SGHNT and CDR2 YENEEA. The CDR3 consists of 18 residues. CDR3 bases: TGTGCCAGCAGCTTAGCTTGGCTAGCGGGGGGGAATAGGGAGACCCAGTACTTC. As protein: CASSLAWLAGGNRETQYF.

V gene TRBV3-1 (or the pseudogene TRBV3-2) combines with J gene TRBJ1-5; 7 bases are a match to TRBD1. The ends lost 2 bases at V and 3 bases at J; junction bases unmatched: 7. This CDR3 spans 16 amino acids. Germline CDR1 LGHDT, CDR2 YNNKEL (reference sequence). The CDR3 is CASSQSGQAYNQPQHF. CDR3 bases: TGTGCCAGCAGCCAAAGTGGACAGGCGTACAATCAGCCCCAGCATTTT.

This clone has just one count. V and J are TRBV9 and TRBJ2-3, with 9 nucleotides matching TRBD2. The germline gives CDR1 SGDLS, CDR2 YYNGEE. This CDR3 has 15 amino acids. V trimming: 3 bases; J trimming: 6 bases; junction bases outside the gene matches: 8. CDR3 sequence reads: CASSAQRGAGDTQYF. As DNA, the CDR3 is TGTGCCAGCAGCGCGCAGCGGGGGGCGGGCGATACGCAGTATTTT. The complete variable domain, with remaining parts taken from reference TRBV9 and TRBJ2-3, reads DSGVTQTPKHLITATGQRVTLRCSPRSGDLSVYWYQQSLDQGLQFLIQYYNGEERAKGNILERFSAQQFPDLHSELNLSSLELGDSALYFCASSAQRGAGDTQYFGPGTRLTVL.

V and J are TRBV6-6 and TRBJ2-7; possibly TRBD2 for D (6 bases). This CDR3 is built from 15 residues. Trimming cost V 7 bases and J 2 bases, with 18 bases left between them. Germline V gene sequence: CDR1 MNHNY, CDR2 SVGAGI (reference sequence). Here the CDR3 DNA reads TGTGCCAGCACCCTTACCCGGGACTTCGCCTACGAGCAGTACTTC. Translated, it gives CASTLTRDFAYEQYF.

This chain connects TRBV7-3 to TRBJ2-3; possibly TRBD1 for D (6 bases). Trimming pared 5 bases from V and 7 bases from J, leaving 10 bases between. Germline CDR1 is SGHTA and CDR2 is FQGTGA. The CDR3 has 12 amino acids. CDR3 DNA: TGTGCCAGCAGCCATAGGGGGAATACGCAGTATTTT. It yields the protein CASSHRGNTQYF.

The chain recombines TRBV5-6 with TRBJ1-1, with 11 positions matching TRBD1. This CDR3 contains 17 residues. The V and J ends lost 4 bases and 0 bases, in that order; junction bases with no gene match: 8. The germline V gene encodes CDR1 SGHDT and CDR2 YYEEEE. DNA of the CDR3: TGTGCCAGCAGCGCGTTACGGGACAGGGGGGTGAACACTGAAGCTTTCTTT. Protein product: CASSALRDRGVNTEAFF. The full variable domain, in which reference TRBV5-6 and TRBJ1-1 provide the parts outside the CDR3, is DAGVTQSPTHLIKTRGQQVTLRCSPKSGHDTVSWYQQALGQGPQFIFQYYEEEERQRGNFPDRFSGHQFPNYSSELNVNALLLGDSALYLCASSALRDRGVNTEAFFGQGTRLTVV.

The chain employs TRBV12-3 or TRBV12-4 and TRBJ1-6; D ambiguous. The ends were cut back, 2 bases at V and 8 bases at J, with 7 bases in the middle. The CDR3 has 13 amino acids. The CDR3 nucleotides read TGTGCCAGCAGTTTAACAGCCGATTCACCCCTCCACTTT. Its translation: CASSLTADSPLHF.

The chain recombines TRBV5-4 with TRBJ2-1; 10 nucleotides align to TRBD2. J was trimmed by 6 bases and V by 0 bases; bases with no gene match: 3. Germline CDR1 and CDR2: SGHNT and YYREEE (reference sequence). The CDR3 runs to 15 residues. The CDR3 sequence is CASSLEAGGINEQFF. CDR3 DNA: TGTGCCAGCAGCTTGGAAGCGGGGGGGATCAATGAGCAGTTCTTC. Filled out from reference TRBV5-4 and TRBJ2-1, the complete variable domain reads ETGVTQSPTHLIKTRGQQVTLRCSSQSGHNTVSWYQQALGQGPQFIFQYYREEENGRGNFPPRFSGLQFPNYSSELNVNALELDDSALYLCASSLEAGGINEQFFGPGTRLTVL.